These 28 T cell receptor beta chains share one sample of origin, sequenced in a study of Ad26.COV2.S vaccination and SARS-CoV-2 variants. Repertoires were generated with immunoSEQ multiplex PCR, while TCRdb's copy carries only in-frame clones and drops some. Of over 110,000 clones listed, 75% to 90% are singletons. The material was peripheral blood, obtained after recovery from COVID-19. These receptors came from a human donor who had recovered from COVID-19.

This chain connects TRBV19 to TRBJ1-5; D not resolved. Trimming took off 7 bases at V and 1 base at J, with 11 bases between the two ends. This CDR3 has 14 residues. CDR1 and CDR2 from the germline V gene are LNHDA and SQIVND (reference sequence). This CDR3 reads CASTPGRSNQPQHF. As DNA, the CDR3 is TGTGCCAGTACACCGGGGAGAAGCAATCAGCCCCAGCATTTT.

The CDR3: CASSYGHGRQPQHF. In DNA, the CDR3 is TGTGCCAGCAGTTACGGACACGGGCGACAGCCCCAGCATTTT. V is TRBV28 and J is TRBJ1-5; tentatively, D is TRBD1 (5 bases). The germline V gene encodes CDR1 MDHEN and CDR2 SYDVKM. This CDR3 has 14 amino acids. V lost 4 bases and J 7 bases, leaving 14 bases between the germline ends.

V usage is TRBV13 and J usage is TRBJ1-1; weak D call: TRBD1 (5 bases). CDR1 is PRHDT, CDR2 FYEKMQ, per germline (reference sequence). V was pared by 1 base and J by 0 bases, with 12 bases between. The CDR3 is made up of 16 amino acids. Here the CDR3 DNA reads TGTGCCAGCAGCTTAGCACCCGACAGCTTGAACACTGAAGCTTTCTTT. Protein sequence: CASSLAPDSLNTEAFF.

CDR3 in amino acids: CASSLWNRVGTDTQYF. CDR3 nucleotide sequence: TGTGCCAGCAGCTTGTGGAACAGGGTGGGCACAGATACGCAGTATTTT. This rearrangement joins TRBV5-6 to TRBJ2-3, with D possibly being TRBD1 (6 bases). Trimming pared 1 base from V and 1 base from J, leaving 13 bases between. Germline CDR1 reads SGHDT; CDR2 reads YYEEEE. The CDR3 has 16 amino acids.

This clone was seen a handful of times. This chain links TRBV5-1 with TRBJ2-2; TRBD1 agrees at 8 bases. CDR3 size: 16 residues. Per the germline V gene, CDR1 is SGHRS and CDR2 is YFSETQ. V gave up 4 bases and J gave up 4 bases; unmatched junction bases: 9. The CDR3 coding sequence is TGCGCCAGCAGCCCAGCGGCAGGGGGCACCACCGGGGAGCTGTTTTTT. Translating gives CASSPAAGGTTGELFF.

The J gene is TRBJ2-1, the V gene TRBV24-1, with D maybe TRBD2 (6 bases). The CDR3 extends over 15 amino acids. V gave up 4 bases and J gave up 0 bases, with 9 bases separating them. CDR1 is KGHDR, CDR2 SFDVKD, per germline. CDR3 sequence (DNA): TGTGCCACCAGTGAGGGACTCACCTCCTACAATGAGCAGTTCTTC. It translates to CATSEGLTSYNEQFF.

This chain connects TRBV28 to TRBJ1-4; 9 bases line up with TRBD1. Germline V gives CDR1 MDHEN, CDR2 SYDVKM. V gave up 6 bases and J gave up 7 bases; unmatched junction bases: 9. The CDR3 sequence is 15 residues long. CDR3 DNA sequence: TGTGCCAGCAGCAGTTACAGGGGGCTCGGTGAAAAACTGTTTTTT. It codes for CASSSYRGLGEKLFF.

The chain employs TRBV19 and TRBJ2-2; unclear D gene. Trimming stripped 3 bases from V and 4 bases from J, with 12 bases between. Germline values: CDR1 LNHDA, CDR2 SQIVND (reference sequence). The CDR3 sequence is 15 residues long. CDR3 DNA: TGTGCCAGTAGTATTCGTCAGCAAGGCACCGGGGAGCTGTTTTTT. Amino acids: CASSIRQQGTGELFF. Drawing the rest from reference TRBV19 and TRBJ2-2, the complete variable domain is DGGITQSPKYLFRKEGQNVTLSCEQNLNHDAMYWYRQDPGQGLRLIYYSQIVNDFQKGDIAEGYSVSREKKESFPLTVTSAQKNPTAFYLCASSIRQQGTGELFFGEGSRLTVL.

The rearrangement joins TRBV28 to TRBJ2-5; 14 bases line up with TRBD2. The CDR3 runs 20 residues. Germline-derived CDR1 and CDR2 are MDHEN and SYDVKM. V dropped 2 bases and J dropped 2; count of bases not matched to a gene: 13. The CDR3 sequence: CASSLRPPGLAGAAQETQYF. Here the CDR3 DNA reads TGTGCCAGCAGTTTACGGCCTCCGGGACTAGCGGGGGCGGCACAAGAGACCCAGTACTTC.

The chain recombines TRBV30 with TRBJ2-6, with D unclear. Germline lookup yields CDR1 GTSNPN and CDR2 SVGIG (reference sequence). V lost 4 bases and J 0 bases, leaving 10 bases between the germline ends. The CDR3 runs 15 residues. CDR3 loop: CAWNDPSSGANVLTF. The CDR3 DNA sequence: TGTGCCTGGAATGATCCGTCCTCTGGGGCCAACGTCCTGACTTTC.

This clone showed up just once. The J gene is TRBJ1-3, the V gene TRBV6-5, with D unresolved. The CDR3 is 13 amino acids. Trimming pared 3 bases from V and 4 bases from J, leaving 7 bases between. CDR1 MNHEY and CDR2 SVGAGI come from the germline V gene. As DNA, the CDR3 is TGTGCCAGCAGTTATAGGTCAGGAAACACCATATATTTT. Protein product: CASSYRSGNTIYF.

V is TRBV7-2 and J is TRBJ2-7; 9 bases match TRBD1. Germline lookup yields CDR1 SGHTA and CDR2 FQGNSA. The CDR3 runs 18 residues. The V segment lost 5 bases and the J segment 4 bases; nucleotides outside the gene matches: 18. The CDR3 DNA reads TGTGCCAGCAGCCCCCAGCCATCTACCGGGACAGGGAGTTACGAGCAGTACTTC. This codes for CASSPQPSTGTGSYEQYF.

This chain joins TRBV6-1 and TRBJ1-2, with a tentative D call TRBD1 (6 bases). The CDR3 has 15 residues. V was shortened by 2 bases and J by 4 bases, with 14 bases between the two germline ends. Germline V lookup: CDR1 MNHNS, CDR2 SASEGT. The DNA for the CDR3 is TGTGCCAGCAGTGAATCCTTGGGGGCCGTCTATGGCTACACCTTC. Amino acid sequence: CASSESLGAVYGYTF.

This clone appeared once. The chain carries TRBV3-1 (or the pseudogene TRBV3-2) and TRBJ2-5; tentative D call: TRBD1 (6 bases). Per the germline V gene, CDR1 is LGHDT and CDR2 is YNNKEL (reference sequence). This CDR3 contains 12 residues. Deletions cut 3 bases from V and 6 bases from J, with 8 bases between. The CDR3 spells CASSQGAKTQYF. Here the CDR3 DNA reads TGTGCCAGCAGCCAGGGGGCCAAGACCCAGTACTTC.

The genes are TRBV4-1 and TRBJ2-3; TRBD2 aligns across 10 bases. This CDR3 comprises 12 residues. The V gene's germline CDR1 is MGHRA and CDR2 YSYEKL. J was trimmed by 11 bases and V by 1 base; bases with no gene match: 0. CDR3 nucleotide sequence: TGCGCCAGCAGCCAAGGGACTAGCGGGCAGTATTTT. As protein: CASSQGTSGQYF.

The chain couples TRBV7-9 to TRBJ1-3, with D hard to call. Trimming stripped 9 bases from V and 0 bases from J, with 18 bases between. Germline-derived CDR1 and CDR2 are SEHNR and FQNEAQ (reference sequence). This CDR3 region has 16 residues. The CDR3 loop is CARVLRVLGSGNTIYF. As DNA, the CDR3 is TGTGCCAGAGTGCTAAGGGTTCTAGGCTCTGGAAACACCATATATTTT.

This clone was detected only a few times. V usage is TRBV11-2 and J usage is TRBJ1-6; TRBD1 might be the D (5 bases). This CDR3 spans 18 amino acids. The germline V gene encodes CDR1 SGHAT and CDR2 FQNNGV. Trimming removed 3 bases at V and 10 bases at J, with 25 bases between. CDR3 coding DNA: TGTGCCAGCAGCTTCGACGGGGGGTACTCATTTGAGGAATCACCCCTCCACTTT. Translated, it gives CASSFDGGYSFEESPLHF.

The chain uses TRBV7-9 and TRBJ2-2; D is unresolved. The CDR3 loop spans 14 amino acids. Germline lookup yields CDR1 SEHNR and CDR2 FQNEAQ (reference sequence). V lost 5 bases and J 6 bases, leaving 13 bases between the germline ends. DNA for the CDR3: TGTGCCAGCAGCCCCCCCCTAAACGCCGGGGAGCTGTTTTTT. It is translated as CASSPPLNAGELFF.

The V gene is TRBV10-3, the J gene TRBJ1-3; tentatively, D is TRBD1 (5 bases). V dropped 10 bases and J dropped 7 bases, with 11 bases sitting between them. The CDR3 is 11 residues long. CDR1 is ENHRY, CDR2 SYGVKD, per germline. Written as DNA, the CDR3 is TGTGCCACCGGCGAGGGGAACACCATATATTTT. Its protein is CATGEGNTIYF.

The J gene is TRBJ2-1, the V gene TRBV19; a possible D gene is TRBD1 (6 bases). The ends were cut back, 11 bases at V and 0 bases at J, with 20 bases in the middle. The CDR3 sequence is 16 residues long. Looked up from germline, CDR1 is LNHDA and CDR2 is SQIVND (reference sequence). CDR3 bases: TGTGCCTCTCATAGCCAGGGGCTCGGCTCCTACAATGAGCAGTTCTTC. Translating gives CASHSQGLGSYNEQFF.

V usage is TRBV3-1 (or the pseudogene TRBV3-2) and J usage is TRBJ1-6; D ambiguous. The germline CDR1 and CDR2 sequences are LGHDT and YNNKEL (reference sequence). Trimming took off 8 bases at V and 6 bases at J, with 14 bases between the two ends. The CDR3 covers 14 residues. The CDR3 reads CASVGGLSNSPLHF. Written as DNA, the CDR3 is TGTGCCAGCGTGGGCGGACTTAGTAATTCACCCCTCCACTTT.

The chain couples TRBV7-9 to TRBJ1-1; D uncertain. Germline CDR1 and CDR2: SEHNR and FQNEAQ (reference sequence). Trimming took 1 base from V and 1 from J, leaving 10 bases between them. There are 15 residues in the CDR3. The CDR3 sequence is CASSLEMGTNTEAFF. The CDR3, as DNA: TGTGCCAGCAGCTTAGAGATGGGAACGAACACTGAAGCTTTCTTT.

This rearrangement joins TRBV9 to TRBJ1-4; no clear D. The CDR3 has 12 amino acids. Germline CDR1 and CDR2: SGDLS and YYNGEE. Trimming removed 3 bases at V and 2 bases at J, with 2 bases between. The CDR3 protein is CASSDTNEKLFF. CDR3 nucleotide sequence: TGTGCCAGCAGCGACACTAATGAAAAACTGTTTTTT.

This clone was detected only a few times. This chain joins TRBV7-9 and TRBJ1-5, with D uncertain. V shed 5 bases and J shed 4 bases, with 9 bases lying between them. Germline values: CDR1 SEHNR, CDR2 FQNEAQ (reference sequence). The CDR3 runs 13 residues. CDR3 in DNA: TGTGCCAGCAGCCGCGCCGGTAATCAGCCCCAGCATTTT. Translation: CASSRAGNQPQHF.

This chain uses TRBV27 with TRBJ2-7; 7 positions match TRBD1. Germline V gene data show CDR1 as MNHEY and CDR2 as SMNVEV (reference sequence). Germline trimming cut 5 bases from V and 3 bases from J; bases unmatched to any gene: 7. This CDR3 region has 14 residues. The CDR3 sequence is CASSKTTGNYEQYF. The CDR3 coding sequence is TGTGCCAGCAGTAAAACGACAGGGAACTACGAGCAGTACTTC.

This rearrangement joins TRBV9 to TRBJ1-2; possible D gene TRBD1, 5 bases. V was trimmed by 4 bases and J by 2 bases, leaving 21 bases between them. CDR3 size: 17 residues. Germline values: CDR1 SGDLS, CDR2 YYNGEE. In DNA form, the CDR3 reads TGTGCCAGCAGCACCAACCCACGGGACTCCGAAAACTATGGCTACACCTTC. This gives the protein CASSTNPRDSENYGYTF.

V is TRBV24-1 and J is TRBJ1-5; no clear D gene. Germline-derived CDR1 and CDR2 are KGHDR and SFDVKD. The CDR3 has 14 amino acids. V was trimmed by 9 bases and J by 1 base, leaving 12 bases between them. CDR3 residues: CATGSSSSNQPQHF. For the CDR3, the DNA is TGTGCCACCGGGTCCTCAAGCAGCAATCAGCCCCAGCATTTT.

The chain employs TRBV5-4 and TRBJ2-3, with 9 bases matching TRBD1. The CDR3 loop spans 14 amino acids. Looked up from germline, CDR1 is SGHNT and CDR2 is YYREEE (reference sequence). The V and J ends lost 4 bases and 0 bases, in that order; junction bases with no gene match: 0. CDR3 sequence reads: CASSGTGSTDTQYF. The CDR3 nucleotides are TGTGCCAGCAGCGGGACAGGGAGCACAGATACGCAGTATTTT.